This is a list of T cell receptor beta chains from one sample in a study of cytomegalovirus exposure and HLA in healthy donors. Libraries were prepared by immunoSEQ multiplex PCR; TCRdb keeps only in-frame clonotypes and omits some of them. The top ten hold 1.5% to 2% of the sample, which has 140,000 to 150,000 clones, approximately 94% seen once. Sequencing was performed on PBMCs. The receptors shown here come from a man aged 18 to 30 in good health and CMV-seropositive. The conserved cysteine and the conserved F or W are not part of the CDR3 here. The D gene is left open where the match is weak. Size is omitted from some rows. Given values are once, few, many or a class for expanded clones.

v_call: TRBV27; clone_size: -; d_call: TRBD2; j_call: TRBJ2-7; cdr3_aa: ASRLASPGGQY
v_call: TRBV28; clone_size: -; d_call: -; j_call: TRBJ2-7; cdr3_aa: ASSQGIYEQY
v_call: TRBV5-1; clone_size: -; d_call: -; j_call: TRBJ2-3; cdr3_aa: ASSFALATSTDTQY
v_call: TRBV7-6; clone_size: -; d_call: TRBD2; j_call: TRBJ2-1; cdr3_aa: ASSLERLAGRYNEQF
v_call: TRBV6-5; clone_size: -; d_call: TRBD1; j_call: TRBJ1-1; cdr3_aa: ASSYAGTEKI
v_call: TRBV9; clone_size: -; d_call: TRBD2; j_call: TRBJ2-2; cdr3_aa: ASSPEGLAGAPGTGELF
v_call: TRBV4-1; clone_size: once; d_call: TRBD2; j_call: TRBJ2-7; cdr3_aa: ASSQRSGRAHEQY
v_call: TRBV6-6; clone_size: -; d_call: -; j_call: TRBJ2-2; cdr3_aa: ASSPRDPQGVGELF
v_call: TRBV19; clone_size: few; d_call: TRBD1; j_call: TRBJ2-7; cdr3_aa: ASSIGPGQTYEQY
v_call: TRBV4-1; clone_size: -; d_call: TRBD2; j_call: TRBJ2-7; cdr3_aa: ASSQEETSGQYEQY
v_call: TRBV28; clone_size: -; d_call: -; j_call: TRBJ1-5; cdr3_aa: ASSFAAAPNQPQH
v_call: TRBV28; clone_size: -; d_call: TRBD1; j_call: TRBJ2-3; cdr3_aa: ASIRTGLTDTQY
v_call: TRBV2; clone_size: once; d_call: TRBD2; j_call: TRBJ2-3; cdr3_aa: ASSGRLAGVGTDTQY
v_call: TRBV5-4; clone_size: -; d_call: TRBD2; j_call: TRBJ2-1; cdr3_aa: ASSLGGTSSYNEQF
v_call: TRBV2; clone_size: -; d_call: TRBD1; j_call: TRBJ1-2; cdr3_aa: ASPPLDRTTNYGYT
v_call: TRBV5-1; clone_size: -; d_call: TRBD1; j_call: TRBJ2-7; cdr3_aa: ASSLETGFEQY
v_call: TRBV2; clone_size: -; d_call: TRBD2; j_call: TRBJ2-1; cdr3_aa: ASRPTSGYSSYNEQF
v_call: TRBV5-1; clone_size: -; d_call: TRBD2; j_call: TRBJ2-5; cdr3_aa: ASSSTGTSGQETQY
v_call: TRBV27; clone_size: -; d_call: -; j_call: TRBJ2-3; cdr3_aa: ASSFQGLPDTQY
v_call: TRBV28; clone_size: -; d_call: -; j_call: TRBJ2-3; cdr3_aa: ASSLGAAGQY
v_call: TRBV23-1; clone_size: -; d_call: -; j_call: TRBJ2-7; cdr3_aa: AVTDSPYEQY
v_call: TRBV5-1; clone_size: -; d_call: TRBD2; j_call: TRBJ2-7; cdr3_aa: ASSLATGLHYEQY
v_call: TRBV11-2; clone_size: -; d_call: TRBD2; j_call: TRBJ2-3; cdr3_aa: ASSPPGGSGRADTQY
v_call: TRBV28; clone_size: -; d_call: TRBD2; j_call: TRBJ2-7; cdr3_aa: ASSSTSGRPSGTYEQY
v_call: TRBV20-1; clone_size: -; d_call: -; j_call: TRBJ2-1; cdr3_aa: SARADEQF
v_call: TRBV28; clone_size: -; d_call: -; j_call: TRBJ2-7; cdr3_aa: ASGYTPGRNEQY
v_call: TRBV27; clone_size: -; d_call: -; j_call: TRBJ1-1; cdr3_aa: ASSPTVNTEAF
v_call: TRBV4-1; clone_size: -; d_call: -; j_call: TRBJ2-3; cdr3_aa: ASSQGRGMDSTDTQY
v_call: TRBV15; clone_size: -; d_call: TRBD1; j_call: TRBJ1-5; cdr3_aa: ATSRDRTGMNQPQH
v_call: TRBV7-9; clone_size: -; d_call: -; j_call: TRBJ1-1; cdr3_aa: ATGGYGAEAF
v_call: TRBV10-3; clone_size: -; d_call: -; j_call: TRBJ2-7; cdr3_aa: AIGSDRNSYEQY
v_call: TRBV6-1; clone_size: -; d_call: -; j_call: TRBJ2-7; cdr3_aa: ASRGGYEQY
v_call: TRBV10-2; clone_size: -; d_call: -; j_call: TRBJ1-1; cdr3_aa: ASSVRQGPAF
v_call: TRBV11-2; clone_size: -; d_call: -; j_call: TRBJ2-7; cdr3_aa: ASSAGLSYEQY
v_call: TRBV25-1; clone_size: -; d_call: TRBD2; j_call: TRBJ2-4; cdr3_aa: ASSDPRGVGNIQY
v_call: TRBV7-9; clone_size: -; d_call: TRBD2; j_call: TRBJ2-3; cdr3_aa: ASSFQSGETDTQY
v_call: TRBV2; clone_size: -; d_call: -; j_call: TRBJ1-1; cdr3_aa: ASNSQSGRRMNTEAF
v_call: TRBV7-2; clone_size: once; d_call: TRBD1; j_call: TRBJ2-7; cdr3_aa: ASSPQHRGTYEQY
v_call: TRBV7-2; clone_size: -; d_call: TRBD2; j_call: TRBJ2-7; cdr3_aa: ASSLGGGQY
v_call: TRBV2; clone_size: -; d_call: -; j_call: TRBJ2-3; cdr3_aa: ASEPTSTDTQY
v_call: TRBV13; clone_size: -; d_call: TRBD1; j_call: TRBJ2-7; cdr3_aa: ASSLGGTGFYEQY
v_call: TRBV11-1; clone_size: -; d_call: TRBD2; j_call: TRBJ2-1; cdr3_aa: ATRGRRRGGNYNEQF
v_call: TRBV5-1; clone_size: few; d_call: TRBD1; j_call: TRBJ2-7; cdr3_aa: ASSWSTGPYEQY
v_call: TRBV27; clone_size: -; d_call: -; j_call: TRBJ2-1; cdr3_aa: ASATGISYNEQF
v_call: TRBV11-2; clone_size: -; d_call: TRBD2; j_call: TRBJ2-1; cdr3_aa: ASSLLAGVYNEQF
v_call: TRBV5-1; clone_size: -; d_call: TRBD1; j_call: TRBJ1-1; cdr3_aa: ASSREDRVTEAF
v_call: TRBV11-2; clone_size: -; d_call: -; j_call: TRBJ2-1; cdr3_aa: ASSSRLDNYNEQF
v_call: TRBV19; clone_size: -; d_call: -; j_call: TRBJ2-7; cdr3_aa: ASSIQDIPYEQY
v_call: TRBV2; clone_size: -; d_call: -; j_call: TRBJ2-4; cdr3_aa: ASSEAYSAKNIQY
v_call: TRBV7-9; clone_size: -; d_call: -; j_call: TRBJ2-7; cdr3_aa: ASSPAGGNEQY
v_call: TRBV13; clone_size: -; d_call: TRBD1; j_call: TRBJ2-2; cdr3_aa: ASSLGWGQGAFTGELF
v_call: TRBV2; clone_size: -; d_call: TRBD2; j_call: TRBJ2-2; cdr3_aa: ARSAGGLTGELF
v_call: TRBV5-6; clone_size: -; d_call: -; j_call: TRBJ2-7; cdr3_aa: ASSTGRGSYEQY
v_call: TRBV9; clone_size: once; d_call: -; j_call: TRBJ2-5; cdr3_aa: ASSVDPGGRETQY
v_call: TRBV19; clone_size: -; d_call: -; j_call: TRBJ1-2; cdr3_aa: ASSIGGSYGYT
v_call: TRBV5-1; clone_size: -; d_call: -; j_call: TRBJ1-2; cdr3_aa: ASSLVPGSNYGYT
v_call: TRBV28; clone_size: once; d_call: -; j_call: TRBJ2-7; cdr3_aa: ASFEGRDSTYEQY
v_call: TRBV5-1; clone_size: -; d_call: TRBD2; j_call: TRBJ2-3; cdr3_aa: ASSISGRADTDTQY
v_call: TRBV6-1; clone_size: -; d_call: TRBD1; j_call: TRBJ1-1; cdr3_aa: ASCESGQGQAF
v_call: TRBV19; clone_size: -; d_call: -; j_call: TRBJ1-1; cdr3_aa: ASSMTAMNTEAF